This entry lists 9 T cell receptor beta chains sequenced from one sample in a study of T cells in Graves' hyperthyroidism and ophthalmopathy. The CDR3 regions of TCR beta were amplified from RNA transcripts. The HTBI set primed first-round TCR CDR3 RT-PCR. TCRdb recomputed calls from the multiplex PCR reads with MiXCR, one row per CDR3 protein. The sample lists about 420,000 distinct CDR3 sequences, more than 15% occurring once. Specimen: blood. The receptors stem from a woman between 18 and 29 years old with Graves' hyperthyroidism.

This clonotype has at least ten counts. The chain is built from TRBV15 and TRBJ2-5, with D tentatively TRBD1 (5 bases). Germline V lookup: CDR1 LNHNV, CDR2 YYDKDF (reference sequence). This CDR3 comprises 15 residues. Trimming stripped 7 bases from V and 2 bases from J, with 17 bases between. CDR3 DNA sequence: TGTGCCACCACCGCAGAGTATACAGGACAAGAGACCCAGTACTTC. Amino acids: CATTAEYTGQETQYF. The whole variable domain, remainder taken from reference TRBV15 and TRBJ2-5, is DAMVIQNPRYQVTQFGKPVTLSCSQTLNHNVMYWYQQKSSQAPKLLFHYYDKDFNNEADTPDNFQSRRPNTSFCFLDIRSPGLGDTAMYLCATTAEYTGQETQYFGPGTRLLVL.

This clonotype turned up a few times. V and J are TRBV4-1 and TRBJ2-4; 10 positions agree with TRBD2. Germline CDR1 MGHRA, CDR2 YSYEKL. The CDR3 length is 16 residues. The trim removed 1 base at V and 9 bases at J, leaving 9 bases unmatched. The DNA of the CDR3 is TGCGCCAGCAGCCAAGGTCTAGCGGGAGCCGGTCGCATTCAGTACTTC. Protein product: CASSQGLAGAGRIQYF.

This chain links TRBV5-1 with TRBJ1-3, with D hard to call. Germline lookup yields CDR1 SGHRS and CDR2 YFSETQ. The CDR3 runs to 15 residues. Trimming pared 0 bases from V and 2 bases from J, leaving 9 bases between. The CDR3 spells CASSLALGAGNTIYF. CDR3 nucleotides: TGCGCCAGCAGCTTGGCCTTGGGAGCTGGAAACACCATATATTTT. Full variable domain (remainder filled in from reference TRBV5-1 and TRBJ1-3): KAGVTQTPRYLIKTRGQQVTLSCSPISGHRSVSWYQQTPGQGLQFLFEYFSETQRNKGNFPGRFSGRQFSNSRSEMNVSTLELGDSALYLCASSLALGAGNTIYFGEGSWLTVV.

This clonotype was found many times. The chain joins TRBV13 to TRBJ2-1, with D possibly TRBD2 on 5 matching bases. The CDR3 totals 14 residues. The germline gives CDR1 PRHDT, CDR2 FYEKMQ (reference sequence). V was trimmed by 2 bases and J by 9 bases, leaving 14 bases between them. The CDR3 sequence: CASSLTGSMVEQFF. For the CDR3, the DNA is TGTGCCAGCAGCTTAACGGGGTCTATGGTTGAGCAGTTCTTC.

This chain links TRBV6-1 with TRBJ2-7; no clear D gene. The CDR3 is 15 residues long. Looked up from germline, CDR1 is MNHNS and CDR2 is SASEGT. With 8 bases removed from V and 0 bases from J, the gap between germline ends came to 17 bases. The CDR3 DNA reads TGTGCCAGCGCGGCTCTGGAGTGGAGCTCCTACGAGCAGTACTTC. It translates to CASAALEWSSYEQYF.

This clonotype showed up just a few times. The rearrangement links TRBV6-2 or TRBV6-3 to TRBJ1-6, with D hard to call. There are 12 residues in the CDR3. Germline loops: CDR1 MNHEY, CDR2 SVGEGT. The V end lost 7 bases, the J end lost 9 bases, and 10 bases lay between the germline ends. DNA of the CDR3: TGTGCCAGCAAAATCCCCGGTTCACCCCTCCACTTT. It is translated as CASKIPGSPLHF.

This clonotype has only a few counts. V gene TRBV9 combines with J gene TRBJ2-7; D is unresolved. The CDR3 is 15 residues long. Trimming took 3 bases from V and 6 from J, leaving 19 bases between them. Germline-derived CDR1 and CDR2 are SGDLS and YYNGEE. CDR3 bases: TGTGCCAGCAGCGAGGTCCCTGGTCCTCTTTTCGAGCAGTACTTC. It translates to CASSEVPGPLFEQYF.

This clonotype was detected ten times or more. The chain's CDR3 is CASSLYAGASYEQYF. As DNA, the CDR3 is TGTGCCAGCAGCTTATATGCGGGAGCATCCTACGAGCAGTACTTC. This chain joins TRBV7-8 and TRBJ2-7, with 7 nucleotides matching TRBD2. Trimming cost V 2 bases and J 1 base; bases outside gene matches: 5. This CDR3 is built from 15 residues. Germline CDR1 and CDR2: SGHVS and FQNEAQ.

The chain couples TRBV19 to TRBJ2-7, with 9 bases lining up with TRBD1. The germline V gene encodes CDR1 LNHDA and CDR2 SQIVND (reference sequence). This CDR3 region has 16 residues. V lost 4 bases and J lost 0; bases outside the gene matches: 7. For the CDR3, the DNA is TGTGCCAGTAGTAGGGACCGGGACAGGGACTCCTACGAGCAGTACTTC. Its protein is CASSRDRDRDSYEQYF.